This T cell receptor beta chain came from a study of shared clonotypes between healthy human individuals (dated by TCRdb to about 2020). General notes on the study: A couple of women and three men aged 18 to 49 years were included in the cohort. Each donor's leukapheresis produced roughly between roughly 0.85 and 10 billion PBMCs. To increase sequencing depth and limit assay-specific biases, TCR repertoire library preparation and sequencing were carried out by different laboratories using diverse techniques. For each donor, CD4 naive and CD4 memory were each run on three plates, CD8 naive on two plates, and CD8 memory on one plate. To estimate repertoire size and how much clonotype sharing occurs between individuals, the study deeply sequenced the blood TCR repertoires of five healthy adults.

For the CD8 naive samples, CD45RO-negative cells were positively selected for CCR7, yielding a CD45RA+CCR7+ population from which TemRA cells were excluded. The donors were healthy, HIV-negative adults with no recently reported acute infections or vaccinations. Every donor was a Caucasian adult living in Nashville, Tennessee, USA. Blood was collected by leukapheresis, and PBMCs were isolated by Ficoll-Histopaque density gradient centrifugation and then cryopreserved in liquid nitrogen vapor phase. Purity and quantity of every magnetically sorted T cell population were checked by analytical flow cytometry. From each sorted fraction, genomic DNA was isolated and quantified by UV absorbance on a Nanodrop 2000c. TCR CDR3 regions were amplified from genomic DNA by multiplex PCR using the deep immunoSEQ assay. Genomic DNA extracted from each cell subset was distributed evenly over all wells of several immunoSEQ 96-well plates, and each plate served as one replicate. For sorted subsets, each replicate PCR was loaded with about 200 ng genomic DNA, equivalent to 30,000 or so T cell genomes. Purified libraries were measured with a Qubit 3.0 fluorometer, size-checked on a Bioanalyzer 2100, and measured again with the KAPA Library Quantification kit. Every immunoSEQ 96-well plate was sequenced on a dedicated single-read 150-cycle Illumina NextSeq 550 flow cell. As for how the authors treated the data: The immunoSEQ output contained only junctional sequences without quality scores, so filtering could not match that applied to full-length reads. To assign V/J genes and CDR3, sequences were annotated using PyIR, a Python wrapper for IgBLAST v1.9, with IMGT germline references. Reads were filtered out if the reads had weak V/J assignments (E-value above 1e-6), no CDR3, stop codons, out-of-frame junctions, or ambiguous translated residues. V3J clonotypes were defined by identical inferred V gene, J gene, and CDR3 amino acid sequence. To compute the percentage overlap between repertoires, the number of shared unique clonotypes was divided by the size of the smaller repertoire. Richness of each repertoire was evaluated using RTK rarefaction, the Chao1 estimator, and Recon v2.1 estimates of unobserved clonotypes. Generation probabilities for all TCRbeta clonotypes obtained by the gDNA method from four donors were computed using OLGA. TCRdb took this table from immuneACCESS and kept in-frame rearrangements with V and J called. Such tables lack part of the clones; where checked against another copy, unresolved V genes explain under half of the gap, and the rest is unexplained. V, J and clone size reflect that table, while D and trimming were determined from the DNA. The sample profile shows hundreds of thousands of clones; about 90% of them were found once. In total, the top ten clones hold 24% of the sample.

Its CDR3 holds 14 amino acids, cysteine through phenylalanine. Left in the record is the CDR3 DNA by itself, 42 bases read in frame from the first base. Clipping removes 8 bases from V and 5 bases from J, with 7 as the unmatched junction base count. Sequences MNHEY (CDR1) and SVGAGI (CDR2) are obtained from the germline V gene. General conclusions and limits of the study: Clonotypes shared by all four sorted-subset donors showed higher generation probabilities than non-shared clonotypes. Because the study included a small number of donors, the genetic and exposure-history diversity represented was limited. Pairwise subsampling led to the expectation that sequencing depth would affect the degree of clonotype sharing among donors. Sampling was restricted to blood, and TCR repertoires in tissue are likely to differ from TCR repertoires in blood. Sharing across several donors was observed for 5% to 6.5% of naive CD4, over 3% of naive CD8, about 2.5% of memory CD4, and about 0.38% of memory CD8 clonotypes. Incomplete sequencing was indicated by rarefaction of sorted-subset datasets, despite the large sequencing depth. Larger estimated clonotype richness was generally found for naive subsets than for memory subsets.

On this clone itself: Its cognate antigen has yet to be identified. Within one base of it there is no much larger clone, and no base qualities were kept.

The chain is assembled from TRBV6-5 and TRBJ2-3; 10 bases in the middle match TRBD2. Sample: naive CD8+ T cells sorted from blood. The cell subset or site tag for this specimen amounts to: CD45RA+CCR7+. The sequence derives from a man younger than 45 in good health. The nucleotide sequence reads TGTGCCAGCGGCGTTTCTAGCGGGAGAGATACGCAGTATTTT. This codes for CASGVSSGRDTQYF.